This T cell receptor beta chain is drawn from a study of control samples from healthy donors and cancer patients. Germline assignment: CDR1 SGHRS and CDR2 YFSETQ. The CDR3 has 17 residues. The trim removed 0 bases at V and 3 bases at J, leaving 7 bases unmatched. Clones were sequenced by immunoSEQ multiplex PCR, and TCRdb holds only the in-frame ones, with some missing. The table has tens of thousands of clones, less than 90% seen once. The clonotype comes from a man aged 55 to 70 in good health. The rearrangement links TRBV5-1 to TRBJ2-7, with TRBD2 matching over 12 bases. Sequenced: blood. CDR3 coding DNA: TGCGCCAGCAGCTTGGCACTAGCGGGGGGAGCAGGCTACGAGCAGTACTTC. This codes for CASSLALAGGAGYEQYF.